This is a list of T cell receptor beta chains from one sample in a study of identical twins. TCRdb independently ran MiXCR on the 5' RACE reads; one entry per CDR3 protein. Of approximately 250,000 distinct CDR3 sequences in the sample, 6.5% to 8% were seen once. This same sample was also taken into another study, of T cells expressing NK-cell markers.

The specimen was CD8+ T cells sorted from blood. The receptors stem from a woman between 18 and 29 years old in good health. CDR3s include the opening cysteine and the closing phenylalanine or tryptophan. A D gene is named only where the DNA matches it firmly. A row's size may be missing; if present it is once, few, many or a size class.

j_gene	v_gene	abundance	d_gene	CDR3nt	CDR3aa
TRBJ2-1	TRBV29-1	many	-	TGCAGCGTTGTGGAAGCCCACAATGAGCAGTTCTTC	CSVVEAHNEQFF
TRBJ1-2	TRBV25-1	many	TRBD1	TGTGCCAGCAGTGCTAGACAGGGGGGGGACTATGGCTACACCTTC	CASSARQGGDYGYTF
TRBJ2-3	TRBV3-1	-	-	TGTGCCAGCAGCCATTCCGGGACTGAGTTCACAGATACGCAGTATTTT	CASSHSGTEFTDTQYF
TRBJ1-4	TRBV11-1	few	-	TGTGCCAGCAGCTTTACCCGGCTAAGGGGGACCGCAACTAATGAAAAACTGTTTTTT	CASSFTRLRGTATNEKLFF
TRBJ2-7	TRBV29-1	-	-	TGCAGCGTTGAAGGGGGCCGGGGCGAGCAGTACTTC	CSVEGGRGEQYF
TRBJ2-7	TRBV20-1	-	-	TGCAGTGCTAGAGATCGCTCGACCTACGAGCAGTACTTC	CSARDRSTYEQYF
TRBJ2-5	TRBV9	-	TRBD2	TGTGCCAGCAGCGTAGTCCTAGCGGGAGGCCGAGAGACCCAGTACTTC	CASSVVLAGGRETQYF
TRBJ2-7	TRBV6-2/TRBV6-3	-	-	TGTGCCAGAAGGACGATTTACGAGCAGTACTTC	CARRTIYEQYF
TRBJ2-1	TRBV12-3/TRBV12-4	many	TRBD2	TGTGCCAGCGCCACGACTAGCGGGTGGGTCGATGAGCAGTTCTTC	CASATTSGWVDEQFF
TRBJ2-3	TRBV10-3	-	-	TGTGCCATCAGTGACGGAGGGCGGGGATACACAGATACGCAGTATTTT	CAISDGGRGYTDTQYF
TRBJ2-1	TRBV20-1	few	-	TGCAGTGCTGAGGCTCAGGGGACTTCTAGTCGTGAGCAGTTCTTC	CSAEAQGTSSREQFF
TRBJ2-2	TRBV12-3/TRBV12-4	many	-	TGTGCCAGCAGTTTCGAGCGGACCGGGGAGCTGTTTTTT	CASSFERTGELFF
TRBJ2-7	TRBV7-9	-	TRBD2	TGTGCCAGCAGCAACCCCGAGCGGGAGCTGTCCTACGAGCAGTACTTC	CASSNPERELSYEQYF
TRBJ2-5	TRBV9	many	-	TGTGCCAGCAGCCTCTCCGGCTTAGAGACCCAGTACTTC	CASSLSGLETQYF
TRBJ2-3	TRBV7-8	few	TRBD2	TGTGCCAGCAGCATACAGCGGGGGGGGGCCGGAGATACGCAGTATTTT	CASSIQRGGAGDTQYF
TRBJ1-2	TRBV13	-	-	TGTGCCAGCAGCTCTACCGTCACGGTAGCACCAAGCCAGTACACCTTC	CASSSTVTVAPSQYTF